Detailed here is one TCR beta chain. Antigen unknown. This sample is part of a study of monozygotic twins with inflammatory bowel disease. CDR3 length: 13 amino acids. Addition of UMIs with a 6-nucleotide sample barcode was achieved by template switching. Reprocessing the 5' RACE reads, TCRdb reports a single entry for every CDR3 protein and omits DNA. Its clone listing holds approximately 150,000 distinct CDR3 sequences. Study results and caveats: Compared with healthy twins, IBD patients shared fewer clonotypes with others, especially with disease activity.

This sequence originates from a human donor with ulcerative colitis or Crohn's disease, or a healthy co-twin of an affected twin (not recorded which). Sequences were obtained from blood. The chain recombines TRBV21-1 with TRBJ2-7; TCRdb indicates TRBD1, and absent DNA this call remains unverified. TRBV21-1 is annotated as a pseudogene. The CDR3 is CARGGQGYYEQYF.